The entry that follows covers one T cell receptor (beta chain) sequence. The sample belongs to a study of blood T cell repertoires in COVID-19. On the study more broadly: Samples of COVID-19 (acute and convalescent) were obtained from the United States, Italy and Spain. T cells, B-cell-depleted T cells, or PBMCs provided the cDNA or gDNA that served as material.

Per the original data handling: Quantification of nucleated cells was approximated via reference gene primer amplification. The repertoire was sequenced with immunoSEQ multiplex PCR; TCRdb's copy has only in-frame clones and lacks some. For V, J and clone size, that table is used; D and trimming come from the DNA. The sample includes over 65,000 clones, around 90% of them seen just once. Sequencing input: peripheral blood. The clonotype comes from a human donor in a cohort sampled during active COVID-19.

DNA for the CDR3: TGCAGTGCTAGTTCAGGGTTCGAGCAGTACTTC. As protein: CSASSGFEQYF. V is TRBV20-1 and J is TRBJ2-7, with a possible D match to TRBD1 (5 bases). The V gene's germline CDR1 is DFQATT and CDR2 SNEGSKA (reference sequence). Trimming cost V 3 bases and J 6 bases, with 9 bases left between them. This CDR3 contains 11 residues.